One sample yielded the 5 T cell receptor beta chains listed below, sequenced in a study of a mutant IDH1 vaccine in newly diagnosed glioma. Assay: immunoSEQ multiplex PCR; the TCRdb copy retains only in-frame clones and omits some. The sample holds over 30,000 clones, about 80% seen once. The time point is: baseline, week 1 (first vaccination visit). Documented treatment: pre-vaccination baseline after standard-of-care therapy. This specimen was peripheral blood mononuclear cells (PBMCs), taken from a glioma patient treated with radiotherapy, temozolomide or both. These TCRs come from a man aged 50 to 59 with glioma. Some clones in this sample may be carry-over from other donors' samples.

The chain combines TRBV18 with TRBJ2-2, with D maybe TRBD1 (5 bases). The CDR3 sequence is 14 residues long. Germline CDR1 KGHSH, CDR2 LQKENI. The V end was cut by 6 bases, the J end by 3 bases, with 11 bases between. For the CDR3, the DNA is TGTGCCAGCTCGGACAATGGGTACACCGGGGAGCTGTTTTTT. Translating gives CASSDNGYTGELFF.

The rearrangement links TRBV4-1 to TRBJ2-1; D is undetermined. Germline loops: CDR1 MGHRA, CDR2 YSYEKL. Trimming took off 4 bases at V and 5 bases at J, with 3 bases between the two ends. The CDR3 length is 11 residues. The DNA of the CDR3 is TGCGCCAGCAGCCTAGACAATGAGCAGTTCTTC. Protein product: CASSLDNEQFF.

The chain employs TRBV7-2 and TRBJ2-7; 7 bases agree with TRBD1. Germline assignment: CDR1 SGHTA and CDR2 FQGNSA. After removal of 3 bases from V and 5 bases from J, the junction contained 4 bases not matched to a gene. CDR3 length equals 13 residues. Written as DNA, the CDR3 is TGTGCCAGCAGCTTGGGGACAGCTAACGAGCAGTACTTC. It yields the protein CASSLGTANEQYF.

This chain connects TRBV7-8 to TRBJ2-7; D unresolved. The CDR3 spans 13 residues. Germline lookup yields CDR1 SGHVS and CDR2 FQNEAQ. Trimming cost V 5 bases and J 5 bases, with 13 bases left between them. CDR3 in amino acids: CASSPTPFNEQYF. Written as DNA, the CDR3 is TGTGCCAGCAGCCCAACCCCATTCAACGAGCAGTACTTC.

The chain joins TRBV6-5 to TRBJ2-7; the match to TRBD1 covers 9 bases. The germline CDR1 and CDR2 sequences are MNHEY and SVGAGI. The CDR3 sequence is 14 residues long. V lost 5 bases to trimming and J lost 6 bases; unmatched junction nucleotides: 8. CDR3 sequence reads: CASSPQDRGFEQYF. The CDR3, as DNA: TGTGCCAGCAGTCCTCAGGACAGGGGCTTCGAGCAGTACTTC.